Listed below are T cell receptor beta chains from one sample, sequenced in a study of blood T cells in healthy people across ages. TCRdb passed the 5' RACE reads through MiXCR, listing each CDR3 protein once. The data contain more than 700,000 distinct CDR3 sequences, 50% to 65% of them singletons. Sequenced: blood. The receptors originated from a man older than 75 in good health. Each CDR3 is given with its conserved first and last residue. The order of the fields is V gene, clone size, J gene, D gene, CDR3 protein, CDR3 DNA. D genes are given only for firm matches. Clone size is not always given. Where it is, it says once, few, many or a class for expanded clones.

TRBV29-1,.,TRBJ1-2,.,CSGGTGYGYTF,TGCAGCGGTGGGACCGGCTATGGCTACACCTTC
TRBV20-1,.,TRBJ2-1,TRBD2,CSARPSGRARHNEQFF,TGCAGTGCTAGACCCAGCGGGAGGGCCAGGCACAATGAGCAGTTCTTC
TRBV7-9,.,TRBJ1-2,.,CASSPVEGLNTNYGYTF,TGTGCCAGCAGCCCCGTGGAGGGCTTAAACACTAACTATGGCTACACCTTC
TRBV12-3/TRBV12-4,.,TRBJ2-2,TRBD2,CASSLRETAGELFF,TGTGCCAGCAGCCTGCGGGAGACGGCCGGGGAGCTGTTTTTT
TRBV29-1,.,TRBJ2-7,TRBD2,CSASLAGETYEQYF,TGCAGCGCAAGTTTAGCGGGAGAGACCTACGAGCAGTACTTC
TRBV7-2,few,TRBJ2-7,.,CASSLLAGSFSYEQYF,TGTGCCAGCAGCTTATTGGCAGGGTCATTCTCCTACGAGCAGTACTTC
TRBV12-3/TRBV12-4,once,TRBJ1-2,.,CASSLPGDYGYTF,TGTGCCAGCAGTTTACCGGGGGACTATGGCTACACCTTC
TRBV6-6,.,TRBJ2-1,.,CASSATVEETQFF,TGTGCCAGCAGCGCGACAGTCGAAGAGACCCAGTTCTTC
TRBV5-5,few,TRBJ2-1,.,CASSLEGGPYNEQFF,TGTGCCAGCAGCTTGGAGGGGGGACCCTACAATGAGCAGTTCTTC
TRBV5-1,.,TRBJ1-2,.,CASSLSSVGISSYGYTF,TGCGCCAGCAGCTTGAGTTCGGTCGGGATCTCTAGCTATGGCTACACCTTC
TRBV3-1,.,TRBJ2-7,TRBD2,CASSPAGGSLYEQYF,TGTGCCAGCAGCCCAGCGGGGGGCTCCCTCTACGAGCAGTACTTC
TRBV12-3/TRBV12-4,.,TRBJ2-5,TRBD1,CASTLDRVANQYF,TGTGCCAGCACCTTGGACAGGGTTGCCAACCAGTACTTC
TRBV20-1,.,TRBJ1-2,.,CSAYRRIYGYTF,TGCAGTGCTTACCGACGCATCTATGGCTACACCTTC
TRBV7-2,few,TRBJ1-1,.,CASVDWSGRNTEAFF,TGTGCCAGCGTTGACTGGAGCGGCCGAAACACTGAAGCTTTCTTT
TRBV27,.,TRBJ2-3,.,CASSTGWVWSTDTQYF,TGTGCCAGCTCCACGGGCTGGGTCTGGAGCACAGATACGCAGTATTTT
TRBV6-1,.,TRBJ1-2,.,CASRGWEGSGYTF,TGTGCCAGCAGAGGATGGGAAGGATCTGGCTACACCTTC
TRBV9,.,TRBJ2-7,.,CASSVLPSQYEQYF,TGTGCCAGCAGCGTCCTCCCTAGCCAGTACGAGCAGTACTTC
TRBV5-1,once,TRBJ2-7,.,CASSLNTGGARNEQYF,TGCGCCAGCAGCTTGAATACAGGGGGGGCTAGGAACGAGCAGTACTTC
TRBV7-2,.,TRBJ2-5,TRBD2,CASSPTSGYQETQYF,TGTGCCAGCAGCCCGACTAGCGGGTACCAAGAGACCCAGTACTTC
TRBV12-3/TRBV12-4,few,TRBJ1-6,.,CASSIQDVSSPLHF,TGTGCCAGCAGCATACAGGACGTAAGCTCACCCCTCCACTTT
TRBV12-3/TRBV12-4,many,TRBJ2-3,.,CASNPGHDTQYF,TGTGCCAGCAACCCGGGACACGATACGCAGTATTTT
TRBV14,few,TRBJ2-5,.,CASSQDFVGTQYF,TGTGCCAGCAGCCAAGATTTCGTTGGGACCCAGTACTTC
TRBV3-1,.,TRBJ2-3,TRBD1,CASSPGTGAGRYAYF,TGTGCCAGCAGCCCGGGGACAGGGGCGGGCAGATACGCGTATTTT
TRBV6-1,.,TRBJ1-1,TRBD1,CASSGRGRNTEAFF,TGTGCCAGCAGTGGCAGGGGGAGGAACACTGAAGCTTTCTTT
TRBV21-1,.,TRBJ2-1,.,CASGLRVVVNEQFF,TGTGCCAGTGGCCTGCGGGTCGTGGTGAATGAGCAGTTCTTC
TRBV2,.,TRBJ1-1,.,CASSGDMVQFYEAFF,TGTGCCAGCAGCGGGGATATGGTCCAGTTCTACGAAGCTTTCTTT
TRBV6-5,few,TRBJ1-2,TRBD1,CASRDTGGARGYTF,TGTGCCAGCAGGGATACAGGGGGCGCGAGAGGCTACACCTTC
TRBV18,.,TRBJ2-1,.,CASSPREPAYNEQFF,TGTGCCAGCTCACCTCGGGAGCCCGCCTACAATGAGCAGTTCTTC
TRBV29-1,.,TRBJ2-5,.,CSATTEVETQYF,TGCAGCGCCACGACAGAGGTAGAGACCCAGTACTTC
TRBV10-3,.,TRBJ2-1,.,CAISYGFTYNEQFF,TGTGCCATCAGTTACGGGTTTACCTACAATGAGCAGTTCTTC
TRBV20-1,.,TRBJ2-1,.,CSAGEGLGESYNEQFF,TGCAGTGCTGGAGAGGGATTAGGGGAGTCCTACAATGAGCAGTTCTTC
TRBV2,.,TRBJ2-1,TRBD1,CASSEGTGQFF,TGTGCCAGCAGTGAAGGGACAGGGCAGTTCTTC
TRBV7-9,.,TRBJ2-5,TRBD1,CASSLVRTGGETQYF,TGTGCCAGCAGCTTAGTTCGGACAGGGGGCGAGACCCAGTACTTC
TRBV2,.,TRBJ1-2,TRBD1,CASRRTGNGYTF,TGTGCCAGCAGAAGGACAGGGAACGGCTACACCTTC
TRBV10-3,.,TRBJ1-3,.,CAISDGRTDGNTIYF,TGTGCCATCAGTGATGGGAGGACGGATGGAAACACCATATATTTT
TRBV18,few,TRBJ2-3,.,CASSPLELPDTQYF,TGTGCCAGCTCACCATTGGAACTCCCAGATACGCAGTATTTT
TRBV2,few,TRBJ1-4,.,CASSEGQLNEKLFF,TGTGCCAGCAGTGAGGGGCAGCTCAATGAAAAACTGTTTTTT
TRBV7-9,.,TRBJ2-2,.,CASSLGGQPNTGELFF,TGTGCCAGCAGCCTCGGGGGACAGCCGAACACCGGGGAGCTGTTTTTT
TRBV9,few,TRBJ2-7,.,CASSVGDLIYEQYF,TGTGCCAGCAGCGTAGGCGATCTGATCTACGAGCAGTACTTC